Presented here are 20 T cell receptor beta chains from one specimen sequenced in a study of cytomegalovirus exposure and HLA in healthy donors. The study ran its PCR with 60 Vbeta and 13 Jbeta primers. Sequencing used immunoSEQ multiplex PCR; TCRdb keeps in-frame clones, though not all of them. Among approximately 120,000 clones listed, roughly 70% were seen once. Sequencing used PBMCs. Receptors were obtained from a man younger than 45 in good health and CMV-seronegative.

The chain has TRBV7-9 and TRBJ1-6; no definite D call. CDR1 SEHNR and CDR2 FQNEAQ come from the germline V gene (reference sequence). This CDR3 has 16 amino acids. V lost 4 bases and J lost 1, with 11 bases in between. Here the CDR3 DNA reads TGTGCCAGCAGCTCATACCTCGGGTCCTATAATTCACCCCTCCACTTT. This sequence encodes CASSSYLGSYNSPLHF.

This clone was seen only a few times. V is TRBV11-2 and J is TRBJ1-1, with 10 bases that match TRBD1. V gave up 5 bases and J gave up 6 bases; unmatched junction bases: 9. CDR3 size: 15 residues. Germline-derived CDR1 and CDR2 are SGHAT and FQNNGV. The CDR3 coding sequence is TGTGCCAGCAGCCTCAAGGGACAGGGGCTACCTGAAGCTTTCTTT. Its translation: CASSLKGQGLPEAFF.

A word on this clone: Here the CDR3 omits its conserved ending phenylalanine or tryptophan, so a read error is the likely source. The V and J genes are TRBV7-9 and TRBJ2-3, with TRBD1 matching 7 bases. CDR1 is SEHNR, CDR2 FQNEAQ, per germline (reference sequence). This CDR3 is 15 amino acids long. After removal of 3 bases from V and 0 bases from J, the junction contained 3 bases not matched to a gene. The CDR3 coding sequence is TGTGCCAGCAGCTTTCGGGACAGCAGCACAGATACGCAGTATGTT. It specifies CASSFRDSSTDTQYV.

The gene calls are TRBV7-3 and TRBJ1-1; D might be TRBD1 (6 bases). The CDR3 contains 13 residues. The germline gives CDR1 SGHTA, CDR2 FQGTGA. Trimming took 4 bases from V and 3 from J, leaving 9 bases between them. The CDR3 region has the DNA TGTGCCAGCAGCTCCTACAGGGACACTGAAGCTTTCTTT. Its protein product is CASSSYRDTEAFF.

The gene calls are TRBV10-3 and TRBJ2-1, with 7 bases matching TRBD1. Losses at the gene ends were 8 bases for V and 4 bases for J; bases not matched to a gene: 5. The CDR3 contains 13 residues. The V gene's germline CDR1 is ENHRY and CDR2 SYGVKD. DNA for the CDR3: TGTGCCATCCAGACAGGGAGATACAATGAGCAGTTCTTC. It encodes CAIQTGRYNEQFF.

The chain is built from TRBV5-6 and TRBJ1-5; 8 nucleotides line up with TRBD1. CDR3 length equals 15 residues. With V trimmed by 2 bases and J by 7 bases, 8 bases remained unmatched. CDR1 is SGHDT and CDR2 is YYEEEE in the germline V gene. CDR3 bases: TGTGCCAGCAGCTTAGGACAGGGTGGGGCACAGCCCCAGCATTTT. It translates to CASSLGQGGAQPQHF.

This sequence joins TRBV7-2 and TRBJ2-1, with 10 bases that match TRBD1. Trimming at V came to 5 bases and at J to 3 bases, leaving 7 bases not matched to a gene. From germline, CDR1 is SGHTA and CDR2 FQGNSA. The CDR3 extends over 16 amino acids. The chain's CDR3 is CASSVQRDRGYNEQFF. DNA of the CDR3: TGTGCCAGCAGCGTTCAGCGGGACAGGGGCTACAATGAGCAGTTCTTC.

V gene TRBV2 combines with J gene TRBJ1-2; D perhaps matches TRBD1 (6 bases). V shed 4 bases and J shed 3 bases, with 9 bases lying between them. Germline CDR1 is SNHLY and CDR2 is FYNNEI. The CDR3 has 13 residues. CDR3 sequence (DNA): TGTGCCAGCAGTGTGCAGGGGCACTATGGCTACACCTTC. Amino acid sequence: CASSVQGHYGYTF.

The chain's CDR3 is CASSVGGASTDTQYF. CDR3 nucleotide sequence: TGTGCCAGCAGCGTAGGTGGGGCCAGCACAGATACGCAGTATTTT. The chain joins TRBV9 to TRBJ2-3; a possible D gene is TRBD1 (5 bases). The CDR3 spans 15 residues. Germline V gene data show CDR1 as SGDLS and CDR2 as YYNGEE. V was clipped by 0 bases and J by 0 bases, with 8 bases between them.

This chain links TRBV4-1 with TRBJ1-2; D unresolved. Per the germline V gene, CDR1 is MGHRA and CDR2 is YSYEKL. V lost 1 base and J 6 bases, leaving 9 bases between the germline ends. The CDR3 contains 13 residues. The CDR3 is CASSQARGDGYTF. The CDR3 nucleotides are TGCGCCAGCAGCCAAGCTCGGGGTGATGGCTACACCTTC.

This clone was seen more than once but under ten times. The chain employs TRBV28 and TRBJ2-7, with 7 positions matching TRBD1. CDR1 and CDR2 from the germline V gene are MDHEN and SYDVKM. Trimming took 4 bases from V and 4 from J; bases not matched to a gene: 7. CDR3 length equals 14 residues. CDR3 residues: CASSSGTVLYEQYF. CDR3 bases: TGTGCCAGCAGTTCCGGGACAGTTTTGTACGAGCAGTACTTC.

CDR3 protein: CASGGTGLGTDTQYF. CDR3 DNA: TGTGCCAGCGGGGGGACAGGTCTCGGCACAGATACGCAGTATTTT. The chain uses TRBV28 and TRBJ2-3; 8 nucleotides line up with TRBD1. The germline V gene has CDR1 MDHEN and CDR2 SYDVKM. V dropped 8 bases and J dropped 1; count of bases not matched to a gene: 8. There are 15 residues in the CDR3.

The CDR3 region is CASSLVQGAAFF. The CDR3 DNA sequence: TGTGCCAGCAGCTTAGTTCAGGGGGCGGCTTTCTTT. The rearrangement links TRBV7-2 to TRBJ1-1; 8 positions match TRBD1. Trimming removed 1 base from V and 11 bases from J; junction bases left unmatched: 3. There are 12 residues in the CDR3. CDR1 is SGHTA and CDR2 is FQGNSA in the germline V gene.

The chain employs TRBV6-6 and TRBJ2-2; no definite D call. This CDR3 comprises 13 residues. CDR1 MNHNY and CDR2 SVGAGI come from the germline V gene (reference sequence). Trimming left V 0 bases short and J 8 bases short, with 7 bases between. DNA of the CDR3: TGTGCCAGCAGTTACTCTTCCCCGGGGGAGCTGTTTTTT. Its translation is CASSYSSPGELFF.

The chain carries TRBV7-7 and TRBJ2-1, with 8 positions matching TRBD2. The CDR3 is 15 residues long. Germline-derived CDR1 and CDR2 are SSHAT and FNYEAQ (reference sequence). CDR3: CASQESSGGPGKQFF. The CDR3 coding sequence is TGTGCTAGCCAAGAATCCAGCGGGGGACCCGGTAAGCAGTTCTTC.

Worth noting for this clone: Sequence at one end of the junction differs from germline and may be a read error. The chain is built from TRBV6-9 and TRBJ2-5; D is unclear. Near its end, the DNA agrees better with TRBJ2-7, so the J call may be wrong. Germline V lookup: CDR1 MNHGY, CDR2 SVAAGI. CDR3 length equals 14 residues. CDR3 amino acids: CASRDPDISNEQYF. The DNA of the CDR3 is TGTGCCAGCAGGGATCCAGACATCTCCAACGAGCAGTACTTC.

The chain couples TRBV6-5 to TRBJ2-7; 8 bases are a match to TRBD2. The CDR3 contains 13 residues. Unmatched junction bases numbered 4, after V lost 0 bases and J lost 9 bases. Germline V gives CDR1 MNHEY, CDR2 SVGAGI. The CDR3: CASSYSRGERQYF. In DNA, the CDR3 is TGTGCCAGCAGTTACTCGCGGGGGGAGAGGCAGTACTTC.

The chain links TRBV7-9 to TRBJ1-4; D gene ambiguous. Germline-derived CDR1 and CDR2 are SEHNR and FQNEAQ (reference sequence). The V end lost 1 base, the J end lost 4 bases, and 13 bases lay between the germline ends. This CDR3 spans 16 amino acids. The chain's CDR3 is CASSLVGGGLNEKLFF. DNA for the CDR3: TGTGCCAGCAGCTTAGTGGGTGGCGGCCTTAATGAAAAACTGTTTTTT.

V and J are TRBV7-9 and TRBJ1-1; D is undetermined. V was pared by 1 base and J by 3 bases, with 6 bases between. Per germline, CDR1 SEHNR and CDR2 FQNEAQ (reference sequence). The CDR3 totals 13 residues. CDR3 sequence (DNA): TGTGCCAGCAGCTTAGTCCTGTACACTGAAGCTTTCTTT. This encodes CASSLVLYTEAFF.

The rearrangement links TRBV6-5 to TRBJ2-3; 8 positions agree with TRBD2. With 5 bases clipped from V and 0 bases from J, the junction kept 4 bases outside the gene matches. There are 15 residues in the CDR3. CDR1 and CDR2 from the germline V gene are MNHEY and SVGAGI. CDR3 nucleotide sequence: TGTGCCAGCAGTCTTAGCGGGGCTAGCACAGATACGCAGTATTTT. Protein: CASSLSGASTDTQYF.